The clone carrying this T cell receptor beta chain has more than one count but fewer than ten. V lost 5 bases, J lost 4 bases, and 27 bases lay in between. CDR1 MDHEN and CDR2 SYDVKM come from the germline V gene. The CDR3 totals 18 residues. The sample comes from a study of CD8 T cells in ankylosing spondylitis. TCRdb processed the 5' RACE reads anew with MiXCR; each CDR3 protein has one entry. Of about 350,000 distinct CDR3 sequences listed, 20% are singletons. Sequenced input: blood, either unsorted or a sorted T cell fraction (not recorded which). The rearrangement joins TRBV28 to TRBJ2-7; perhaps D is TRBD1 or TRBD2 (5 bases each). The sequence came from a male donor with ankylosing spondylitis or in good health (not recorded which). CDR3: CASSTPSPGVPAGYEQYF. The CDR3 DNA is TGTGCCAGCAGTACTCCCAGTCCCGGGGTGCCTGCAGGGTACGAGCAGTACTTC.